This T cell receptor beta chain is from a study of blood T cell repertoires in COVID-19. Study-wide background: COVID-19 samples, acute and convalescent, were from the United States, Italy and Spain. Nucleic acid was either cDNA or gDNA, and it came from T cells, B-cell-depleted T cells, or PBMCs.

Original processing notes: Reference gene primer amplification gave estimated nucleated cell counts. Assay: immunoSEQ multiplex PCR; the TCRdb copy retains only in-frame clones and omits some. V and J calls and clone size are those listed in that table; D and trimming were worked out from the DNA. The sample consists of more than 75,000 clones, roughly 88% of them appearing once. V was pared by 7 bases and J by 1 base, with 3 bases of the junction left unmatched. CDR1 is SNHLY and CDR2 is FYNNEI in the germline V gene. This CDR3 contains 13 residues. The sequenced sample was peripheral blood. The chain recombines TRBV2 with TRBJ2-7; 8 bases are shared with TRBD2. This clonotype was obtained from a man in his 60s with acute or convalescent COVID-19. CDR3 sequence: CASTGGLSYEQYV. The CDR3 DNA follows: TGTGCCAGCACGGGGGGGCTATCCTACGAGCAGTACGTC.